The TCR beta chain under discussion was sequenced for a study of human T cells and chemical hapten exposure. Study-level background: Sensitization employed 2% DPC on 2 cm by 2 cm of upper inner arm skin.

This clonotype appeared many times. Time point: patch test 1, 2 weeks after DPC sensitization. Treatment of the sample: therapeutic diphenylcyclopropenone sensitization with weekly scalp DPC. Alopecia patients between 18 and 70 years old and suitable for DPC were used as donors. TCRdb fed the RACE reads into MiXCR, producing one record per CDR3 protein. The table records 300,000 to 450,000 distinct CDR3 sequences, about 4.8% of them present only once. The CDR3 contains 16 residues. After removal of 4 bases from V and 0 bases from J, the junction contained 4 bases not matched to a gene. The germline gives CDR1 MNHNS, CDR2 SASEGT.

This clonotype was sampled from a woman in her forties or fifties with alopecia areata. Some clones in this sample may be carry-over from other donors' samples. The chain employs TRBV6-1 and TRBJ1-5, with TRBD1 matching 9 bases. The sample here was whole blood, taken in connection with sensitization to the hapten diphenylcyclopropenone (DPC). The CDR3 nucleotides read TGTGCCAGCAGTGTGGACAGGGGATATAGCAATCAGCCCCAGCATTTT. It yields the protein CASSVDRGYSNQPQHF.